These 21 T cell receptor beta chains originate from one sample sequenced in a study of shared T cell receptors in the human thymus. TCRdb's copy holds only in-frame clones and misses some; the assay was immunoSEQ multiplex PCR. The sample lists a few hundred thousand clones; 85% to 95% were seen once. Sequenced: thymocytes. All receptors derive from a human donor.

The V gene is TRBV12-5, the J gene TRBJ2-3; 9 bases agree with TRBD2. V dropped 6 bases and J dropped 4; count of bases not matched to a gene: 8. From germline, CDR1 is LGHNT and CDR2 FRNRAP. There are 15 residues in the CDR3. The CDR3 nucleotides are TGTGCTAGTGGCCTGATAGCGGGAGCCTCAGATACGCAGTATTTT. Protein product: CASGLIAGASDTQYF. The variable domain in full, with the rest retrieved from reference TRBV12-5 and TRBJ2-3, is DARVTQTPRHKVTEMGQEVTMRCQPILGHNTVFWYRQTMMQGLELLAYFRNRAPLDDSGMPKDRFSAEMPDATLATLKIQPSEPRDSAVYFCASGLIAGASDTQYFGPGTRLTVL.

The V gene is TRBV27, the J gene TRBJ2-1; a weak D match, TRBD1 (5 bases). V lost 6 bases and J 5 bases, leaving 11 bases between the germline ends. Per germline, CDR1 MNHEY and CDR2 SMNVEV (reference sequence). The CDR3 totals 13 residues. This CDR3 reads CASRLDIDNEQFF. The CDR3 DNA reads TGTGCCAGCAGACTGGACATAGACAATGAGCAGTTCTTC.

The rearrangement uses TRBV6-1 and TRBJ2-3, with D possibly TRBD2 on 6 matching bases. Deletions cut 4 bases from V and 1 base from J, with 12 bases between. The CDR3 totals 15 residues. Germline-derived CDR1 and CDR2 are MNHNS and SASEGT. CDR3 DNA: TGTGCCAGCAGTGCAGCGCGGGGACGCACAGATACGCAGTATTTT. It encodes CASSAARGRTDTQYF.

This chain uses TRBV10-1 with TRBJ2-6, with 10 positions matching TRBD1. This CDR3 is 19 amino acids long. The V segment lost 0 bases and the J segment 4 bases; nucleotides outside the gene matches: 9. Germline V gives CDR1 WNHNN, CDR2 SYGVQD (reference sequence). The CDR3, as DNA: TGCGCCAGCAGTGAGTCAAGGGGGGACAGGGGTGCCGGGGCCAACGTCCTGACTTTC. Translation gives CASSESRGDRGAGANVLTF.

The rearrangement links TRBV7-9 to TRBJ2-1; the D gene is possibly TRBD2 (5 bases). This CDR3 has 12 residues. V lost 8 bases and J 8 bases, leaving 13 bases between the germline ends. The V gene's germline CDR1 is SEHNR and CDR2 FQNEAQ (reference sequence). The DNA for the CDR3 is TGTGCCAGCCAACACCGGGGATATGAGCAGTTCTTC. Amino acid sequence: CASQHRGYEQFF.

This clone was detected only once. The chain employs TRBV5-1 and TRBJ2-5; the D gene is possibly TRBD2 (5 bases). The V gene's germline CDR1 is SGHRS and CDR2 YFSETQ. Trimming left V 2 bases short and J 5 bases short, with 13 bases between. This CDR3 has 14 residues. The CDR3 DNA sequence: TGCGCCAGCAGCTTCCGCCCCAGGAGGGAGACCCAGTACTTC. This codes for CASSFRPRRETQYF.

This clone showed up just once. V gene TRBV28 combines with J gene TRBJ2-7, with D possibly matching TRBD2 (9 bases). Trimming left V 6 bases short and J 1 base short, with 34 bases between. The germline CDR1 and CDR2 sequences are MDHEN and SYDVKM. The CDR3 extends over 21 amino acids. CDR3 nucleotides: TGTGCCAGCAGAGACAGGGGACCTCAAGCGGGAGGAAGGGACCGTTCCTACGAGCAGTACTTC. Translation: CASRDRGPQAGGRDRSYEQYF.

This rearrangement joins TRBV4-1 to TRBJ1-5; 8 bases are shared with TRBD1. The ends lost 4 bases at V and 1 base at J; junction bases unmatched: 6. CDR3 size: 16 residues. Germline V CDR1 and CDR2: MGHRA, YSYEKL. DNA of the CDR3: TGCGCCAGCAGCCCCTCCGGACAGGGCAGCAATCAGCCCCAGCATTTT. Translated, it gives CASSPSGQGSNQPQHF.

The genes are TRBV21-1 and TRBJ1-1. TRBV21-1 is a documented pseudogene. There are 12 residues in the CDR3. In nucleotides, the CDR3 is TGTGCCAGCAGCAAAGAACCGGGTGAAGCTTTCTTT. Residues: CASSKEPGEAFF.

In its sample, this clone was seen once. The rearrangement joins TRBV6-4 to TRBJ2-6; perhaps TRBD1 as D (5 bases). This CDR3 comprises 15 residues. CDR1 is MRHNA and CDR2 is SNTAGT in the germline V gene. Trimming removed 2 bases from V and 0 bases from J, with 5 bases in between. This CDR3 is CASSDRGSGANVLTF. As DNA, the CDR3 is TGTGCCAGCAGTGACAGGGGCTCTGGGGCCAACGTCCTGACTTTC.

The gene calls are TRBV4-1 and TRBJ2-7, with 9 positions matching TRBD2. The germline gives CDR1 MGHRA, CDR2 YSYEKL. After removal of 0 bases from V and 4 bases from J, the junction contained 4 bases not matched to a gene. The length of the CDR3 is 15 residues. CDR3 residues: CASSQDKREVYEQYF. The CDR3 DNA reads TGCGCCAGCAGCCAAGATAAGCGGGAGGTTTACGAGCAGTACTTC.

The chain couples TRBV10-3 to TRBJ2-7; TRBD2 matches at 10 bases. With 0 bases clipped from V and 2 bases from J, the junction kept 7 bases outside the gene matches. The CDR3 totals 17 residues. Germline V gives CDR1 ENHRY, CDR2 SYGVKD. CDR3 DNA sequence: TGTGCCATCAGTGAGTCGAGCCTAGCGGGAGACGCCTACGAGCAGTACTTC. Amino acid sequence: CAISESSLAGDAYEQYF.

This clone came up once. The V and J genes are TRBV9 and TRBJ2-7; possibly TRBD2 for D (5 bases). Trimming shortened V by 0 bases and J by 2 bases, and 15 bases separated the two germline ends. This CDR3 has 16 residues. CDR1 is SGDLS, CDR2 YYNGEE, per germline. This CDR3 reads CASSVGGDYPAYEQYF. CDR3 coding DNA: TGTGCCAGCAGCGTAGGGGGTGACTACCCCGCCTACGAGCAGTACTTC.

V usage is TRBV7-3 and J usage is TRBJ2-7; 9 nucleotides align to TRBD1. Per germline, CDR1 SGHTA and CDR2 FQGTGA. The CDR3 is made up of 16 amino acids. V shed 5 bases, J shed 4 bases, and the junction held 12 bases outside the gene matches. This CDR3 reads CASSPNVPGQGYEQYF. CDR3 in DNA: TGTGCCAGCAGCCCGAATGTACCGGGACAGGGATACGAGCAGTACTTC.

The rearrangement links TRBV6-6 to TRBJ2-5; 9 nucleotides line up with TRBD1. Trimming removed 6 bases from V and 5 bases from J; junction bases left unmatched: 7. The CDR3 sequence is 14 residues long. Germline V CDR1 and CDR2: MNHNY, SVGAGI (reference sequence). CDR3 amino acids: CASSSGQGRETQYF. The CDR3 DNA reads TGTGCCAGCAGCTCCGGACAGGGGAGGGAGACCCAGTACTTC.

The V call is TRBV29-1, the J call TRBJ2-7, with D perhaps matching TRBD2 (6 bases). CDR3 length: 14 amino acids. Germline V gives CDR1 SQVTM, CDR2 ANQGSEA. Trimming removed 3 bases from V and 1 base from J, with 13 bases in between. The CDR3 DNA is TGCAGCGTTGAGGGGGGAGATGGTTCCTACGAGCAGTACTTC. It codes for CSVEGGDGSYEQYF.

This clone was seen just once. J is TRBJ1-4 and V is TRBV28, with 12 positions matching TRBD1. The V gene's germline CDR1 is MDHEN and CDR2 SYDVKM. This CDR3 is 18 amino acids long. With 6 bases clipped from V and 3 bases from J, the junction kept 11 bases outside the gene matches. CDR3 in amino acids: CASSPTRDRGLANEKLFF. The CDR3 nucleotides read TGTGCCAGCAGCCCAACCCGGGACAGGGGGCTAGCTAATGAAAAACTGTTTTTT.

The rearrangement uses TRBV6-6 and TRBJ2-7; TRBD2 agrees at 8 bases. J lost 4 bases, V lost 7 bases, and 12 bases had no gene match. Per the germline V gene, CDR1 is MNHNY and CDR2 is SVGAGI (reference sequence). The CDR3 loop spans 15 amino acids. The CDR3 reads CASTGSGGLRYEQYF. CDR3 DNA: TGTGCCAGCACCGGATCGGGAGGGTTAAGGTACGAGCAGTACTTC.

The rearrangement uses TRBV27 and TRBJ2-3, with 9 bases aligning to TRBD2. The ends lost 4 bases at V and 4 bases at J; junction bases unmatched: 9. The CDR3 has 16 residues. The germline V gene encodes CDR1 MNHEY and CDR2 SMNVEV (reference sequence). CDR3 DNA: TGTGCCAGCAGTTGCCATAGCGGGAGTGATGCAGATACGCAGTATTTT. This encodes CASSCHSGSDADTQYF.

V and J are TRBV19 and TRBJ2-2, with D possibly matching TRBD2 (6 bases). Germline lookup yields CDR1 LNHDA and CDR2 SQIVND (reference sequence). Trimming stripped 7 bases from V and 3 bases from J, with 9 bases between. The CDR3 sequence is 13 residues long. CDR3 in DNA: TGTGCCAGTACGCGGGACGACACCGGGGAGCTGTTTTTT. It codes for CASTRDDTGELFF. The full variable domain, rest sourced from reference TRBV19 and TRBJ2-2, is DGGITQSPKYLFRKEGQNVTLSCEQNLNHDAMYWYRQDPGQGLRLIYYSQIVNDFQKGDIAEGYSVSREKKESFPLTVTSAQKNPTAFYLCASTRDDTGELFFGEGSRLTVL.

The chain combines TRBV6-1 with TRBJ2-3, with TRBD2 matching over 9 bases. In germline, CDR1 is MNHNS, CDR2 SASEGT. The CDR3 contains 15 residues. Germline trimming cut 6 bases from V and 4 bases from J; bases unmatched to any gene: 8. CDR3 residues: CASRSRTSEADTQYF. The DNA for the CDR3 is TGTGCCAGCAGATCGAGGACTAGCGAGGCAGATACGCAGTATTTT.